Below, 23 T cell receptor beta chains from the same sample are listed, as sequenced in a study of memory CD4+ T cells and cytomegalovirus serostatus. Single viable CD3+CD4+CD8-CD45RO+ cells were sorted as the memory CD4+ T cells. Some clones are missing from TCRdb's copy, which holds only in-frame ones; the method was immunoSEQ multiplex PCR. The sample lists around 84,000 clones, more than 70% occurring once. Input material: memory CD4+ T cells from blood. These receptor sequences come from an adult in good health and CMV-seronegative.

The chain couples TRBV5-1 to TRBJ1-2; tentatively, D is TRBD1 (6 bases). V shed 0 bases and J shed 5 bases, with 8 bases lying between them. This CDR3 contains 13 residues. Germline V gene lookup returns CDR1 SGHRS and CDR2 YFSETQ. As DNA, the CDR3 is TGCGCCAGCAGCTTGGACCAGGGGTATGGCTACACCTTC. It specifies CASSLDQGYGYTF.

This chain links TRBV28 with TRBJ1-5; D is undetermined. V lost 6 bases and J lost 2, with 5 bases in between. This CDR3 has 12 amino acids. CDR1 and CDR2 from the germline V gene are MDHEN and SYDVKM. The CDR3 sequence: CASRWGNQPQHF. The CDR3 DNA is TGTGCCAGCAGGTGGGGCAATCAGCCCCAGCATTTT.

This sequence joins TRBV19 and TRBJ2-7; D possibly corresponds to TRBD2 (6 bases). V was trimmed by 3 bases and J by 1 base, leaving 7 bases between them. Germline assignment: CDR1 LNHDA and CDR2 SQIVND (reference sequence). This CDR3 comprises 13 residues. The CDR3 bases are TGTGCCAGTAGTATGGGGAGGTCCTACGAGCAGTACTTC. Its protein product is CASSMGRSYEQYF. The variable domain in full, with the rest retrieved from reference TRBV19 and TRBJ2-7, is DGGITQSPKYLFRKEGQNVTLSCEQNLNHDAMYWYRQDPGQGLRLIYYSQIVNDFQKGDIAEGYSVSREKKESFPLTVTSAQKNPTAFYLCASSMGRSYEQYFGPGTRLTVT.

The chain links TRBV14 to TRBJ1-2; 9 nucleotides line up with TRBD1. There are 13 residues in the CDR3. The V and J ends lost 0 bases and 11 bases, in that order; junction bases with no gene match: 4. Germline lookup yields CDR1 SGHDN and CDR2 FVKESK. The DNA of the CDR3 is TGTGCCAGCAGCCAAGAGGGGACAGGGCGGTACACCTTC. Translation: CASSQEGTGRYTF.

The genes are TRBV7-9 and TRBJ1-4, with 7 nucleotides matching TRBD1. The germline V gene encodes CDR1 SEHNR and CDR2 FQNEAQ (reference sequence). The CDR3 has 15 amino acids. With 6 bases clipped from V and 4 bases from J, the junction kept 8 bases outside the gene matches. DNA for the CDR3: TGTGCCAGCAGTCGTACAGGGGACGTTAATGAAAAACTGTTTTTT. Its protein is CASSRTGDVNEKLFF.

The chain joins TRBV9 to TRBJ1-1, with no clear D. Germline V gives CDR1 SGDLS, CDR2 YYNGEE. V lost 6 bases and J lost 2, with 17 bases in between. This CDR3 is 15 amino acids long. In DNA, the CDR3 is TGTGCCAGCACCATGGAAGCTGGAAGTAACACTGAAGCTTTCTTT. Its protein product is CASTMEAGSNTEAFF. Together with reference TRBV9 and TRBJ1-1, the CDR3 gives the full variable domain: DSGVTQTPKHLITATGQRVTLRCSPRSGDLSVYWYQQSLDQGLQFLIQYYNGEERAKGNILERFSAQQFPDLHSELNLSSLELGDSALYFCASTMEAGSNTEAFFGQGTRLTVV.

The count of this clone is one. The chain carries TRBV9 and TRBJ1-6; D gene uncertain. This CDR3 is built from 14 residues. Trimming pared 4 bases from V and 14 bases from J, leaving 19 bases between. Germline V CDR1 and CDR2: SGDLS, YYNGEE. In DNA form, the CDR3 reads TGTGCCAGCAGCTTTCAATCGTGGGATTTGACCCTCCACTTT. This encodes CASSFQSWDLTLHF. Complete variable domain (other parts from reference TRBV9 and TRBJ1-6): DSGVTQTPKHLITATGQRVTLRCSPRSGDLSVYWYQQSLDQGLQFLIQYYNGEERAKGNILERFSAQQFPDLHSELNLSSLELGDSALYFCASSFQSWDLTLHFGNGTRLTVT.

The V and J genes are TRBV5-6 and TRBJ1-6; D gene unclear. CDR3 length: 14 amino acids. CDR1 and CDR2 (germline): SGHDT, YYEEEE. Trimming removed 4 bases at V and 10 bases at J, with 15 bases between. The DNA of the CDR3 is TGTGCCAGCAGCATTCGGTCCTACGTCTCACCCCTCCACTTT. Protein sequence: CASSIRSYVSPLHF.

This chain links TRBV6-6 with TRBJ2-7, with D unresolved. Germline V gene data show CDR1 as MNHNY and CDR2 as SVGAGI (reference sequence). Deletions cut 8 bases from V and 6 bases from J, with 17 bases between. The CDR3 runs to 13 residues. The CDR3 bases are TGTGCCAGCCATGCCTTGGGTGTGGGCGAGCAGTACTTC. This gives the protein CASHALGVGEQYF.

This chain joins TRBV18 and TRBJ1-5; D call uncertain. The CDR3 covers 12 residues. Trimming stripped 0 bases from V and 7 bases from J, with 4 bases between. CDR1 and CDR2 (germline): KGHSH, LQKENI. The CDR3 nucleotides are TGTGCCAGCTCACCACCCGGGCAGCCCCAGCATTTT. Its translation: CASSPPGQPQHF.

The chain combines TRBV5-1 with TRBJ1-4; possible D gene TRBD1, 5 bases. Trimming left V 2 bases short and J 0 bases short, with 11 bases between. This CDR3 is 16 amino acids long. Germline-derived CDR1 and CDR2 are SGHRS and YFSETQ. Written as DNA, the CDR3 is TGCGCCAGCAGCTTAAGCAGGGACCCAACTAATGAAAAACTGTTTTTT. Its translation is CASSLSRDPTNEKLFF.

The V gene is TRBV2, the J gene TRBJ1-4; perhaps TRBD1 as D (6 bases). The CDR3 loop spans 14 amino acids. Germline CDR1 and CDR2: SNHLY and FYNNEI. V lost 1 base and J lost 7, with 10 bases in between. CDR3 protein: CASSEGTAAEKLFF. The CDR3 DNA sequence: TGTGCCAGCAGTGAAGGGACAGCGGCTGAAAAACTGTTTTTT.

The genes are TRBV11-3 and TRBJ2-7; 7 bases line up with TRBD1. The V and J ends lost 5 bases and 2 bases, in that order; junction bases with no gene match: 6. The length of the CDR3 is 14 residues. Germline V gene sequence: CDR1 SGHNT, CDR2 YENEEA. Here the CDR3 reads CASSPWDRPYEQYF. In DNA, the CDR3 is TGTGCCAGCAGCCCATGGGACAGACCCTACGAGCAGTACTTC.

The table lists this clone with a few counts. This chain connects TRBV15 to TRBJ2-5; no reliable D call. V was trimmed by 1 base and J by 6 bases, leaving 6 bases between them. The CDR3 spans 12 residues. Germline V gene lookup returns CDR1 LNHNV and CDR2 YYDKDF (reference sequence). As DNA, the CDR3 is TGTGCCACCAGCAGAGGATCACAGACCCAGTACTTC. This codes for CATSRGSQTQYF.

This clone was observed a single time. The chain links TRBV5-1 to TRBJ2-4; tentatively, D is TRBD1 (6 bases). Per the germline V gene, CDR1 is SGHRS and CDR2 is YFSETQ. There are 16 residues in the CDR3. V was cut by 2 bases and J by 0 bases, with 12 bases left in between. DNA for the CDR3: TGCGCCAGCAGCTTCGGACAGACCTTAGCCAAAAACATTCAGTACTTC. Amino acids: CASSFGQTLAKNIQYF. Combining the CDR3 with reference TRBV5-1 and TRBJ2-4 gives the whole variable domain KAGVTQTPRYLIKTRGQQVTLSCSPISGHRSVSWYQQTPGQGLQFLFEYFSETQRNKGNFPGRFSGRQFSNSRSEMNVSTLELGDSALYLCASSFGQTLAKNIQYFGAGTRLSVL.

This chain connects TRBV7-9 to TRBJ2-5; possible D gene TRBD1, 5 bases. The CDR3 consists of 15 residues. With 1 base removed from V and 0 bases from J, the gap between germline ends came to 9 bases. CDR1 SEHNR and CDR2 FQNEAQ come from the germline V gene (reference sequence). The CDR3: CASSLVGRDQETQYF. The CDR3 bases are TGTGCCAGCAGCTTAGTTGGCAGGGACCAAGAGACCCAGTACTTC.

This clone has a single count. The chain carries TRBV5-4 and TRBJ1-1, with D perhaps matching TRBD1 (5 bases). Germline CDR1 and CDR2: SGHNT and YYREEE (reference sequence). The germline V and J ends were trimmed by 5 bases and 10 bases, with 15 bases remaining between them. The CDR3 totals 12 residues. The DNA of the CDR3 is TGTGCCAGCAGTCCTGACAGCGGCGGAGCTTTCTTT. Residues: CASSPDSGGAFF. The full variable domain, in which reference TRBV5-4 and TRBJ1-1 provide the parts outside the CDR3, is ETGVTQSPTHLIKTRGQQVTLRCSSQSGHNTVSWYQQALGQGPQFIFQYYREEENGRGNFPPRFSGLQFPNYSSELNVNALELDDSALYLCASSPDSGGAFFGQGTRLTVV.

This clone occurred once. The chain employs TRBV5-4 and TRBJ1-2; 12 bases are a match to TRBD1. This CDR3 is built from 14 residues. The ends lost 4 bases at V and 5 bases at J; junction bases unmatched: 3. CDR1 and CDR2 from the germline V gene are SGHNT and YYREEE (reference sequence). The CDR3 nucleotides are TGTGCCAGCAGCGGGACAGGGGGCAGGTATGGCTACACCTTC. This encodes CASSGTGGRYGYTF.

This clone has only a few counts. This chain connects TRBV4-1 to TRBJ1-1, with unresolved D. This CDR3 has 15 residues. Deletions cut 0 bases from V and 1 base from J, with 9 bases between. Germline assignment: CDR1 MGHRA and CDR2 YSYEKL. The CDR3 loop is CASSQDGRSNTEAFF. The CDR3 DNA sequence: TGCGCCAGCAGCCAAGATGGGCGATCGAACACTGAAGCTTTCTTT.

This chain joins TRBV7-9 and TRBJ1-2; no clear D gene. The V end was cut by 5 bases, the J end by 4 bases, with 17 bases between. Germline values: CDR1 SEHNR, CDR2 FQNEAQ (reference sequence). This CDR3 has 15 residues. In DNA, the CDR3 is TGTGCCAGCAGCCTAAACCTCGACGGGTTCTATGGCTACACCTTC. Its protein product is CASSLNLDGFYGYTF.

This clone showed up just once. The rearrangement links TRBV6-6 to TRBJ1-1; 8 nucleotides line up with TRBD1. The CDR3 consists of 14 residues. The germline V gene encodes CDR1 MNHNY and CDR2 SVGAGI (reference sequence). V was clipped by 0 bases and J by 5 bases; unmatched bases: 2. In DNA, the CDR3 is TGTGCCAGCAGTTACTCGGACAGGGAGACTGAAGCTTTCTTT. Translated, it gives CASSYSDRETEAFF.

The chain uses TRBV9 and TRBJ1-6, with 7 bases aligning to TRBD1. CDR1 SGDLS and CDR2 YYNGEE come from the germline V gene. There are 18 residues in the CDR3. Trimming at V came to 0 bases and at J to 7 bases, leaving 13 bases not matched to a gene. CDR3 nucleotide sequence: TGTGCCAGCAGCGTAGCAAGGGGAGCGACAGGGAACAATTCACCCCTCCACTTT. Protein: CASSVARGATGNNSPLHF.

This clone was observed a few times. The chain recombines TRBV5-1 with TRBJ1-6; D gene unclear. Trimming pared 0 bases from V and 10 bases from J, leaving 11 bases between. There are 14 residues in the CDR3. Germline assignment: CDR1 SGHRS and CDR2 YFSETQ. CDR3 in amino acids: CASSLAAAASPLHF. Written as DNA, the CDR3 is TGCGCCAGCAGCTTGGCCGCGGCAGCGTCACCCCTCCACTTT.